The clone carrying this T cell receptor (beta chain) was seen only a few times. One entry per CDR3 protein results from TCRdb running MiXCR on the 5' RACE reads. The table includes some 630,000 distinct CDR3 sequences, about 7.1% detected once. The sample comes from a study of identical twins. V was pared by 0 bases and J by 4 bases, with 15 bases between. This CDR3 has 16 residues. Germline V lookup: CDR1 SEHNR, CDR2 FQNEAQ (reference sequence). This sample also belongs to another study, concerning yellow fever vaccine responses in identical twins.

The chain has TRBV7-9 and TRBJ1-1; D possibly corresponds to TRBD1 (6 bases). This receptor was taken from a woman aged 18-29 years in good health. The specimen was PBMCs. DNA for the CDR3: TGTGCCAGCAGCTTAGCGGATGGGGGCGCCGGCACTGAAGCTTTCTTT. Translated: CASSLADGGAGTEAFF.